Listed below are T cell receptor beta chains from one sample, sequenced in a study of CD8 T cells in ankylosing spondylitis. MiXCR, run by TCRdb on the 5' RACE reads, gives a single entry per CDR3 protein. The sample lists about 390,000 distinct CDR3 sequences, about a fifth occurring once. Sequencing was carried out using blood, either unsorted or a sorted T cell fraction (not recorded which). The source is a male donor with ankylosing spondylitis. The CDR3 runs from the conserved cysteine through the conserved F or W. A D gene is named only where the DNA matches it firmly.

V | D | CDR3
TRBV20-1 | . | CSATSGPKGAQYF
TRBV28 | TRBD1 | CASFPRDRVYEQYF
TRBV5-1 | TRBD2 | CASSLELASTDTQYF
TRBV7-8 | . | CASSWSTDRLAKNIQYF
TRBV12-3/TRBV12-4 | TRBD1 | CASSWTGVTEAFF
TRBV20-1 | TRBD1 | CSARHTGVYGYTF
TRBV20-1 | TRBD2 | CSAREIRPTSGNEQFF
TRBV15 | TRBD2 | CATSRDLAGFEEQFF
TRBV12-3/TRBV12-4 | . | CASSLEGLVAFF
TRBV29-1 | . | CSVEEGGGGGTNEKLFF
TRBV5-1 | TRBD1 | CAGPGQHNQPQHF
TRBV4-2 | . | CASSRPGRETQYF
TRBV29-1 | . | CSAQRAGRTGELFF
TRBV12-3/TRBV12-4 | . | CASSADSAGYEQYF
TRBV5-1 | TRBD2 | CASSPVAGGGYEQYF
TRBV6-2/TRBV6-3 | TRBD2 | CASSYRPQREANTGELFF
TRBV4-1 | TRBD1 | CASRGQVLALGVFNEQFF
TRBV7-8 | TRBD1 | CASSLDRASNTEAFF
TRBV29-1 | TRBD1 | CSVAGQGLQYF
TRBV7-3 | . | CASSPGRYSNTGELFF
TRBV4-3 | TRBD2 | CASSQEFAGASDTQYF
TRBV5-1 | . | CASRRRGTGTDTQYF
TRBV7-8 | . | CASSPPGLPETQYF
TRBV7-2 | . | CASSLQDTNTGELFF
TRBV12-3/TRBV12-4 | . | CASSLTLNQPQHF
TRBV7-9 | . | CASSPRDLSSSGNTIYF
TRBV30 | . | CAFRGASYNEQFF